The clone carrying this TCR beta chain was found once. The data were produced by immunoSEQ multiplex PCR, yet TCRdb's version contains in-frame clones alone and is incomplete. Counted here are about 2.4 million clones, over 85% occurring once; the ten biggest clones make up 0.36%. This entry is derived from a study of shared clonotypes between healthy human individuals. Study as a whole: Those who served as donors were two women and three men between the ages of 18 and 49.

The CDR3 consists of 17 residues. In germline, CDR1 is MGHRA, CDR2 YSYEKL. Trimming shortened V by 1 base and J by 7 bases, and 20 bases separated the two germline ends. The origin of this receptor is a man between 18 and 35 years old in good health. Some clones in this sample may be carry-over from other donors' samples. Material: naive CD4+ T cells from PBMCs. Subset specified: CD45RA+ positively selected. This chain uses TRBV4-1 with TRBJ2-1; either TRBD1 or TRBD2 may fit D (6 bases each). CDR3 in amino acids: CASSQGGLGLGGNEQFF. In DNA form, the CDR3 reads TGCGCCAGCAGCCAAGGCGGGTTGGGGCTAGGGGGGAATGAGCAGTTCTTC.